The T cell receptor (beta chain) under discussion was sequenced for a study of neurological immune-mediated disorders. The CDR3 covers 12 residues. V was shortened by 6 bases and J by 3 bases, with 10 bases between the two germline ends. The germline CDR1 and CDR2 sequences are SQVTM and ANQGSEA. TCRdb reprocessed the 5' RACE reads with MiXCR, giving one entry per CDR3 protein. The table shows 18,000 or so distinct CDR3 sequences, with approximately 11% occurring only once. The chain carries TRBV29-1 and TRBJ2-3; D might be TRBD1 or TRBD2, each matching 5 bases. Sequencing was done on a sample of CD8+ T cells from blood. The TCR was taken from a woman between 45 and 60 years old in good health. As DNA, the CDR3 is TGCAGCGTGGGGACCCTGACAGATACGCAGTATTTT. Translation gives CSVGTLTDTQYF.